This T cell receptor (beta chain) emerged from a study of T cell responses to AZD1222 COVID-19 vaccine. Generated by immunoSEQ multiplex PCR, the TCRdb table keeps only in-frame clones and is missing some. The data contain approximately 140,000 clones, about 93% of them singletons. Study outcomes and limitations: The number of AZD1222 recipients seropositive at baseline was only six. Every sample of the repertoires postdated the peak T cell response.

About this clone itself: What it binds is not known.

The CDR3 contains 13 residues. J lost 11 bases, V lost 4 bases, and 7 bases had no gene match. This chain joins TRBV12-3 or TRBV12-4 and TRBJ2-2; 7 bases align to TRBD1. The source is an adult in good health. The sample in question was peripheral blood, obtained on day 0 of AZD1222 vaccination. CDR3 residues: CASSWDSAGELFF. CDR3 sequence (DNA): TGTGCCAGCAGTTGGGACAGTGCTGGAGAGCTGTTTTTT.